One sample yielded the 14 T cell receptor beta chains listed below, sequenced in a study of T cell repertoires in cytomegalovirus infection. Antigens of these TCRs are unknown. TCRdb analysed the reads with MiXCR anew, one entry per CDR3 protein. The sample has about 740,000 distinct CDR3 sequences; around 31% are singletons. The sequences come from cultured PBMCs, collected from culture after CMV antigen stimulation. The source of these receptors is a human donor in good health (CMV status not recorded). Some clones in this sample may be carry-over from other donors' samples.

V gene TRBV7-9 combines with J gene TRBJ2-3; D is unclear. This CDR3 has 14 amino acids. V lost 2 bases, J lost 4 bases, and 10 bases lay in between. CDR1 is SEHNR, CDR2 FQNEAQ, per germline (reference sequence). Written as DNA, the CDR3 is TGTGCCAGCAGCTTAATGGCCGCGTCAGATACGCAGTATTTT. Translation gives CASSLMAASDTQYF.

This clonotype came up a few times. The V and J genes are TRBV28 and TRBJ1-1; D unclear. Trimming shortened V by 7 bases and J by 1 base, and 7 bases separated the two germline ends. The CDR3 is made up of 12 amino acids. Germline assignment: CDR1 MDHEN and CDR2 SYDVKM. The CDR3 DNA reads TGTGCCAGCATGCGCAGGAACACTGAAGCTTTCTTT. Translated: CASMRRNTEAFF. Full variable domain (remainder filled in from reference TRBV28 and TRBJ1-1): DVKVTQSSRYLVKRTGEKVFLECVQDMDHENMFWYRQDPGLGLRLIYFSYDVKMKEKGDIPEGYSVSREKKERFSLILESASTNQTSMYLCASMRRNTEAFFGQGTRLTVV.

This clonotype has more than one count but fewer than ten. The chain is built from TRBV19 and TRBJ2-7; TRBD2 might be the D (6 bases). The V and J ends lost 5 bases and 7 bases respectively, with 15 bases between them. Germline CDR1 LNHDA, CDR2 SQIVND (reference sequence). The CDR3 spans 13 residues. CDR3 coding DNA: TGTGCCAGTAGTTGGCAGGCCGCGGGGGAGCAGTACTTC. Encoded protein: CASSWQAAGEQYF.

The chain has TRBV5-4 and TRBJ2-1; 8 bases map to TRBD2. The CDR3 totals 16 residues. The J segment lost 3 bases and the V segment lost 3 bases, leaving 8 bases of the junction unmatched. Germline V gene sequence: CDR1 SGHNT, CDR2 YYREEE (reference sequence). The CDR3 loop reads CASSSTTGTSYNEQFF. Here the CDR3 DNA reads TGTGCCAGCAGCTCCACAACCGGGACTAGCTACAATGAGCAGTTCTTC.

The chain joins TRBV28 to TRBJ1-4; D remains unclear. The CDR3 is 14 residues long. In germline, CDR1 is MDHEN, CDR2 SYDVKM. Between the trimmed V and J ends, which lost 6 bases and 8 bases, there was a span of 16 bases. DNA of the CDR3: TGTGCCAGCAGCAAAAACCGGGTCCCAGAAAAACTGTTTTTT. Amino acid sequence: CASSKNRVPEKLFF.

This clonotype was counted ten times or more. DNA for the CDR3: TGTGCCAGCAGCTCTAGACAGGGCTTTGAAAAACTGTTTTTT. It codes for CASSSRQGFEKLFF. The chain couples TRBV7-2 to TRBJ1-4, with TRBD1 matching 7 bases. Germline trimming cut 4 bases from V and 7 bases from J; bases unmatched to any gene: 6. Germline values: CDR1 SGHTA, CDR2 FQGNSA. This CDR3 comprises 14 residues. The full variable domain, its missing parts supplied by reference TRBV7-2 and TRBJ1-4, is GAGVSQSPSNKVTEKGKDVELRCDPISGHTALYWYRQSLGQGLEFLIYFQGNSAPDKSGLPSDRFSAERTGGSVSTLTIQRTQQEDSAVYLCASSSRQGFEKLFFGSGTQLSVL.

The rearrangement uses TRBV20-1 and TRBJ2-2; maybe TRBD1 (5 bases). Germline loops: CDR1 DFQATT, CDR2 SNEGSKA (reference sequence). The CDR3 sequence is 14 residues long. Deletions cut 0 bases from V and 7 bases from J, with 12 bases between. CDR3 in amino acids: CSARDLGAFGELFF. DNA for the CDR3: TGCAGTGCTAGAGATCTAGGGGCTTTCGGGGAGCTGTTTTTT.

The chain joins TRBV11-2 to TRBJ1-3; D possibly corresponds to TRBD1 (5 bases). Trimming took 0 bases from V and 4 from J, leaving 10 bases between them. Germline loops: CDR1 SGHAT, CDR2 FQNNGV. The CDR3 runs 15 residues. The CDR3 reads CASSLDRGPGNTIYF. The CDR3 DNA sequence: TGTGCCAGCAGCTTAGATCGGGGCCCGGGAAACACCATATATTTT.

This clonotype was counted between two and nine times. This chain links TRBV12-3 or TRBV12-4 with TRBJ1-2; TRBD1 is a possible D gene (6 bases). The CDR3 contains 14 residues. Trimming pared 7 bases from V and 4 bases from J, leaving 16 bases between. The CDR3 reads CASIPSGQLYGYTF. Here the CDR3 DNA reads TGTGCCAGCATCCCCTCCGGACAGCTCTATGGCTACACCTTC.

V gene TRBV14 combines with J gene TRBJ1-1, with no clear D. CDR1 SGHDN and CDR2 FVKESK come from the germline V gene. The CDR3 is 12 amino acids. Trimming shortened V by 2 bases and J by 5 bases, and 6 bases separated the two germline ends. DNA of the CDR3: TGTGCCAGCAGCCAATCTTGGACTGAAGCTTTCTTT. The encoded protein is CASSQSWTEAFF. Full variable domain (rest looked up from reference TRBV14 and TRBJ1-1): EAGVTQFPSHSVIEKGQTVTLRCDPISGHDNLYWYRRVMGKEIKFLLHFVKESKQDESGMPNNRFLAERTGGTYSTLKVQPAELEDSGVYFCASSQSWTEAFFGQGTRLTVV.

The chain is built from TRBV6-6 and TRBJ2-2; D remains unclear. CDR3 length: 16 amino acids. The V and J ends lost 0 bases and 4 bases respectively, with 12 bases between them. Germline V lookup: CDR1 MNHNY, CDR2 SVGAGI (reference sequence). For the CDR3, the DNA is TGTGCCAGCAGTTACTCAATACTACCAGCCACCGGGGAGCTGTTTTTT. Its translation is CASSYSILPATGELFF.

CDR3 in amino acids: CASSEQAGNEAFF. The CDR3 DNA sequence: TGCGCCAGCAGTGAGCAAGCTGGGAATGAAGCTTTCTTT. This chain links TRBV10-1 with TRBJ1-1; no clear D. Deletions cut 2 bases from V and 7 bases from J, with 11 bases between. This CDR3 comprises 13 residues. CDR1 and CDR2 from the germline V gene are WNHNN and SYGVQD (reference sequence).

This clonotype appeared many times. This chain uses TRBV7-6 with TRBJ2-2, with TRBD2 matching over 12 bases. CDR1 SGHVS and CDR2 FNYEAQ come from the germline V gene. Losses at the gene ends were 4 bases for V and 5 bases for J; bases not matched to a gene: 2. The CDR3 extends over 15 amino acids. CDR3 DNA: TGTGCCAGCAGCTCCGGGACTAGCGGGACCGGGGAGCTGTTTTTT. Its protein product is CASSSGTSGTGELFF.

The J gene is TRBJ2-7, the V gene TRBV29-1; either TRBD1 or TRBD2 may supply D (5 bases each). Germline CDR1 reads SQVTM; CDR2 reads ANQGSEA. Trimming removed 6 bases at V and 3 bases at J, with 18 bases between. The CDR3 runs 14 residues. The CDR3 DNA sequence: TGCAGCGTCCGAAGACCGGGACGGGGCTACGAGCAGTACTTC. This gives the protein CSVRRPGRGYEQYF.